These 29 T cell receptor beta chains were sequenced from one sample in a study of blood T cells in healthy people across ages. A sample-barcoded 5' primer and a J-beta primer mix were used in a second PCR of roughly 7 to 11 cycles. MiXCR was run by TCRdb on the 5' RACE reads, yielding one entry per CDR3 protein. The data show under 850,000 distinct CDR3 sequences, about 36% seen once. Source material: blood. These TCRs come from a young man in good health.

V usage is TRBV6-6 and J usage is TRBJ1-4, with 7 nucleotides matching TRBD1. The CDR3 is 14 residues long. Germline CDR1 and CDR2: MNHNY and SVGAGI (reference sequence). Unmatched junction bases numbered 8, after V lost 6 bases and J lost 7 bases. CDR3 DNA: TGTGCCAGCAGACCCCGACAGGGAAGTGAAAAACTGTTTTTT. Its protein is CASRPRQGSEKLFF.

This chain uses TRBV10-3 with TRBJ2-5; 7 bases are shared with TRBD1. Germline loops: CDR1 ENHRY, CDR2 SYGVKD. The length of the CDR3 is 13 residues. J was trimmed by 11 bases and V by 6 bases; bases with no gene match: 12. The CDR3 region is CAIRSGQVNEQYF. Written as DNA, the CDR3 is TGTGCCATCAGAAGCGGACAGGTCAATGAGCAGTACTTC.

The rearrangement links TRBV5-1 to TRBJ1-1; TRBD1 is a possible D gene (5 bases). This CDR3 has 13 amino acids. Trimming pared 4 bases from V and 6 bases from J, leaving 13 bases between. The germline V gene has CDR1 SGHRS and CDR2 YFSETQ. The CDR3 protein is CASSLDKGPEAFF. In nucleotides, the CDR3 is TGCGCCAGCAGCCTGGACAAGGGCCCTGAAGCTTTCTTT. Full variable domain (rest looked up from reference TRBV5-1 and TRBJ1-1): KAGVTQTPRYLIKTRGQQVTLSCSPISGHRSVSWYQQTPGQGLQFLFEYFSETQRNKGNFPGRFSGRQFSNSRSEMNVSTLELGDSALYLCASSLDKGPEAFFGQGTRLTVV.

This clonotype was counted between two and nine times. The genes are TRBV4-3 and TRBJ1-2; D is ambiguous. The germline gives CDR1 LGHNA, CDR2 YSLEER. This CDR3 comprises 16 residues. V was shortened by 0 bases and J by 5 bases, with 16 bases between the two germline ends. The CDR3 DNA is TGCGCCAGCAGCCAAGATGACGTAGGGTTCCGGTATGGCTACACCTTC. It translates to CASSQDDVGFRYGYTF.

This clonotype has just a few counts. This chain connects TRBV4-1 to TRBJ2-3, with 8 bases fitting TRBD1. The CDR3 loop spans 15 amino acids. Trimming removed 3 bases from V and 6 bases from J; junction bases left unmatched: 8. CDR1 is MGHRA and CDR2 is YSYEKL in the germline V gene. In DNA, the CDR3 is TGCGCCAGCAGCCAGGCCCAGGCAGGGGGCGATACGCAGTATTTT. This encodes CASSQAQAGGDTQYF.

The chain employs TRBV20-1 and TRBJ1-1; D uncertain. This CDR3 has 14 amino acids. The ends were cut back, 0 bases at V and 3 bases at J, with 11 bases in the middle. Germline V gene data show CDR1 as DFQATT and CDR2 as SNEGSKA (reference sequence). The CDR3 nucleotides read TGCAGTGCTAGAGATGACGCAGGTTACACTGAAGCTTTCTTT. Protein: CSARDDAGYTEAFF.

Comment on this clonotype: Germline is not matched at one junction end, which may reflect a read error. The CDR3 is CSATSSDTNTQAFF. In DNA, the CDR3 is TGCAGTGCTACCAGTTCGGACACGAACACTCAAGCTTTCTTT. The chain joins TRBV20-1 to TRBJ1-1; TRBD1 might be the D (5 bases). Germline lookup yields CDR1 DFQATT and CDR2 SNEGSKA (reference sequence). The CDR3 has 14 residues.

This clonotype came up many times. The J gene is TRBJ1-2, the V gene TRBV6-5; D is perhaps TRBD1 (6 bases). Germline-derived CDR1 and CDR2 are MNHEY and SVGAGI. This CDR3 has 14 amino acids. V shed 7 bases and J shed 6 bases, with 18 bases lying between them. Here the CDR3 reads CASTHQGLRDGYTF. The CDR3 nucleotides read TGTGCCAGCACACACCAGGGGCTGAGGGATGGCTACACCTTC.

This clonotype was picked up a small number of times. The chain recombines TRBV28 with TRBJ1-2; D gene uncertain. Germline V lookup: CDR1 MDHEN, CDR2 SYDVKM. The length of the CDR3 is 10 residues. V lost 3 bases to trimming and J lost 8 bases, with 4 bases between them. The CDR3 DNA follows: TGTGCCAGCAGTTTTCGCGGCTACACCTTC. It specifies CASSFRGYTF.

This clonotype has more than one count but fewer than ten. V is TRBV20-1 and J is TRBJ2-7, with D unresolved. From germline, CDR1 is DFQATT and CDR2 SNEGSKA (reference sequence). The V end lost 1 base, the J end lost 7 bases, and 17 bases lay between the germline ends. The CDR3 is made up of 14 amino acids. The CDR3 spells CSARALDTYNEQYF. CDR3 in DNA: TGCAGTGCTAGAGCCCTAGACACGTACAATGAGCAGTACTTC.

CDR3 sequence reads: CASSLAGTDPCGYTF. CDR3 bases: TGCGCCAGCAGCTTGGCCGGGACAGACCCGTGTGGCTACACCTTC. The V gene is TRBV5-1, the J gene TRBJ1-2, with TRBD1 matching 7 bases. CDR3 length: 15 residues. After removal of 0 bases from V and 7 bases from J, the junction contained 9 bases not matched to a gene. Germline V lookup: CDR1 SGHRS, CDR2 YFSETQ.

The chain recombines TRBV9 with TRBJ2-2; TRBD1 agrees at 9 bases. Trimming removed 0 bases from V and 0 bases from J; junction bases left unmatched: 3. This CDR3 is built from 17 residues. Germline CDR1 reads SGDLS; CDR2 reads YYNGEE. The CDR3 region is CASSVATGGANTGELFF. Written as DNA, the CDR3 is TGTGCCAGCAGCGTAGCCACAGGGGGCGCGAACACCGGGGAGCTGTTTTTT.

The chain couples TRBV27 to TRBJ2-7, with TRBD1 as a possible D gene (5 bases). CDR3 length: 13 residues. Trimming took off 8 bases at V and 3 bases at J, with 14 bases between the two ends. Germline CDR1 and CDR2: MNHEY and SMNVEV (reference sequence). CDR3 protein: CASVLGQIYEQYF. DNA of the CDR3: TGTGCCAGCGTGTTGGGGCAGATCTACGAGCAGTACTTC.

The chain recombines TRBV4-1 with TRBJ2-4; unclear D gene. The end of the DNA fits TRBJ2-7 better, so the J call may be wrong. In germline, CDR1 is MGHRA, CDR2 YSYEKL. This CDR3 is built from 13 residues. The CDR3 region has the DNA TGCGCCAGCAGCCAAGGGACCAGATACGAGCAGTACTTC. Protein sequence: CASSQGTRYEQYF.

In this sample, this clonotype turned up a few times. J is TRBJ2-7 and V is TRBV12-3 or TRBV12-4; D gene uncertain. The germline V and J ends were trimmed by 3 bases and 2 bases, with 11 bases remaining between them. This CDR3 region has 14 residues. The CDR3 DNA follows: TGTGCCAGCAGTTTCCACGACAAAACCTACGAGCAGTACTTC. Protein sequence: CASSFHDKTYEQYF.

In its sample, this clonotype was seen a few times. The rearrangement links TRBV29-1 to TRBJ1-2; 8 bases match TRBD1. In germline, CDR1 is SQVTM, CDR2 ANQGSEA. The CDR3 spans 15 residues. With V trimmed by 6 bases and J by 8 bases, 17 bases remained unmatched. In DNA form, the CDR3 reads TGCAGCGTGATCGACCAGGGGGCCTCTCTTCGGGGCTACACCTTC. It yields the protein CSVIDQGASLRGYTF.

This clonotype occurred a few times. This chain connects TRBV5-5 to TRBJ2-3; the match to TRBD2 covers 7 bases. Germline lookup yields CDR1 SGHKS and CDR2 YYEKEE (reference sequence). The CDR3 loop spans 15 amino acids. The trim removed 4 bases at V and 3 bases at J, leaving 8 bases unmatched. This CDR3 reads CASSPPGTTTDTQYF. CDR3 nucleotides: TGTGCCAGCAGCCCCCCCGGGACTACAACAGATACGCAGTATTTT.

This clonotype was observed at least ten times. This chain links TRBV7-2 with TRBJ2-1; weak D call: TRBD2 (5 bases). The germline V and J ends were trimmed by 5 bases and 3 bases, with 14 bases remaining between them. The germline gives CDR1 SGHTA, CDR2 FQGNSA. The CDR3 has 15 residues. The CDR3 nucleotides read TGTGCCAGCAGCCCCGTCGCCACTAGCTACAATGAGCAGTTCTTC. Translating gives CASSPVATSYNEQFF.

In its sample, this clonotype was seen many times. The V call is TRBV25-1, the J call TRBJ1-5; D not resolved. This CDR3 spans 16 amino acids. Germline-derived CDR1 and CDR2 are MGHDK and SYGVNS. V lost 1 base and J 1 base, leaving 11 bases between the germline ends. CDR3 sequence (DNA): TGTGCCAGCAGTGAATTGGGCGGGGAAAGCAATCAGCCCCAGCATTTT. Residues: CASSELGGESNQPQHF.

The V and J genes are TRBV2 and TRBJ2-3; 13 bases map to TRBD2. This CDR3 is built from 15 residues. Germline assignment: CDR1 SNHLY and CDR2 FYNNEI. The V and J ends lost 5 bases and 4 bases, in that order; junction bases with no gene match: 3. The CDR3 coding sequence is TGTGCCAGCAGTCCGGGACTAGCGGGGTCAGATACGCAGTATTTT. This sequence encodes CASSPGLAGSDTQYF.

This clonotype has only one observation. The rearrangement joins TRBV5-5 to TRBJ1-1, with TRBD1 as a possible D gene (5 bases). Germline V gene sequence: CDR1 SGHKS, CDR2 YYEKEE (reference sequence). The CDR3 sequence is 14 residues long. V lost 0 bases and J 4 bases, leaving 10 bases between the germline ends. The CDR3 sequence is CASSLEGGATEAFF. In nucleotides, the CDR3 is TGTGCCAGCAGCTTGGAGGGAGGGGCCACTGAAGCTTTCTTT. Full variable domain (rest looked up from reference TRBV5-5 and TRBJ1-1): DAGVTQSPTHLIKTRGQQVTLRCSPISGHKSVSWYQQVLGQGPQFIFQYYEKEERGRGNFPDRFSARQFPNYSSELNVNALLLGDSALYLCASSLEGGATEAFFGQGTRLTVV.

The chain combines TRBV29-1 with TRBJ2-7; TRBD1 aligns across 8 bases. Germline V gene sequence: CDR1 SQVTM, CDR2 ANQGSEA. CDR3 length: 16 residues. V lost 6 bases, J lost 7 bases, and 20 bases stayed unmatched. CDR3 in DNA: TGCAGCGTGGACCTCCTAGGACAGGGCTTGGTCAATGAGCAGTACTTC. Encoded protein: CSVDLLGQGLVNEQYF.

This clonotype has just one count. This sequence joins TRBV7-2 and TRBJ1-1; the D is unclear. V was clipped by 0 bases and J by 1 base, with 6 bases between them. This CDR3 contains 14 residues. Germline CDR1 is SGHTA and CDR2 is FQGNSA. The CDR3 region is CASSLAQQNTEAFF. The CDR3 DNA reads TGTGCCAGCAGCTTAGCACAGCAGAACACTGAAGCTTTCTTT.

As concerns this clonotype: One end of the junction does not line up with germline, which may come from a read error. The J gene is TRBJ2-1, the V gene TRBV7-2; TRBD2 might be the D (6 bases). The CDR3 length is 14 residues. Germline CDR1 SGHTA, CDR2 FQGNSA. In DNA, the CDR3 is TGTGTCAGCAGCCGCGCTGGACTATTGAATGAGCAGTTCTTC. It yields the protein CVSSRAGLLNEQFF.

This clonotype was observed a few times. This chain uses TRBV5-1 with TRBJ1-6; D call uncertain. Germline values: CDR1 SGHRS, CDR2 YFSETQ. Deletions cut 0 bases from V and 9 bases from J, with 10 bases between. CDR3 length equals 14 residues. The CDR3 coding sequence is TGCGCCAGCAGCTTGGGAGACACGGTTTCACCCCTCCACTTT. Residues: CASSLGDTVSPLHF. Full variable domain (missing parts from reference TRBV5-1 and TRBJ1-6): KAGVTQTPRYLIKTRGQQVTLSCSPISGHRSVSWYQQTPGQGLQFLFEYFSETQRNKGNFPGRFSGRQFSNSRSEMNVSTLELGDSALYLCASSLGDTVSPLHFGNGTRLTVT.

This clonotype appeared once. This rearrangement joins TRBV4-2 to TRBJ1-1; 10 nucleotides line up with TRBD1. Germline-derived CDR1 and CDR2 are LGHNA and YNFKEQ. V shed 4 bases and J 3 bases; nucleotides not matched to a gene: 5. The CDR3 sequence is 15 residues long. CDR3 nucleotides: TGTGCCAGCAGCCGAGCGGGACAGGGGCACACTGAAGCTTTCTTT. Its protein is CASSRAGQGHTEAFF.

This clonotype has more than one count but fewer than ten. This chain links TRBV20-1 with TRBJ2-3; either TRBD1 or TRBD2 may supply D (5 bases each). Germline V lookup: CDR1 DFQATT, CDR2 SNEGSKA (reference sequence). The CDR3 extends over 15 amino acids. V was shortened by 4 bases and J by 0 bases, with 14 bases between the two germline ends. CDR3 DNA sequence: TGCAGTGCTATGGGTGTGGGGGTGAGCACAGATACGCAGTATTTT. It encodes CSAMGVGVSTDTQYF.

V and J are TRBV18 and TRBJ2-5; D tentatively fits TRBD1 or TRBD2 (6 bases each). The germline CDR1 and CDR2 sequences are KGHSH and LQKENI. This CDR3 contains 13 residues. V lost 1 base and J lost 4, with 7 bases in between. The CDR3 here is CASSPRGAETQYF. The CDR3 bases are TGTGCCAGCTCACCACGGGGGGCAGAGACCCAGTACTTC.

The CDR3: CSASNRVNTGELFF. DNA of the CDR3: TGCAGTGCTAGCAACAGGGTAAACACCGGGGAGCTGTTTTTT. The J gene is TRBJ2-2, the V gene TRBV20-1; possible D gene TRBD1, 6 bases. CDR3 length: 14 amino acids. Germline V gives CDR1 DFQATT, CDR2 SNEGSKA (reference sequence). V was trimmed by 3 bases and J by 2 bases, leaving 10 bases between them.